This TCR beta chain was observed in a study of T cells in localized non-small cell lung cancer. Study-wide points: Uninvolved adjacent lung, not tumor, had the highest T cell clonality. Analysis by sequencing included only one tumor region, so heterogeneity remains possible. Detection in adjacent lung was observed for a median roughly 62 of the top 100 tumor clones.

Assay: immunoSEQ multiplex PCR; the TCRdb copy retains only in-frame clones and omits some. The table includes around 83,000 clones, about 91% detected once. The count of this clone is one. Its antigen remains unknown. The CDR3 runs to 14 residues. The ends were cut back, 5 bases at V and 4 bases at J, with 12 bases in the middle. Germline CDR1 SEHNR, CDR2 FQNEAQ (reference sequence). The V and J genes are TRBV7-9 and TRBJ1-3; no definite D call. Sample: peripheral blood, taken before any cancer treatment. The TCR was taken from a man aged 35 to 69 with stage I squamous cell lung carcinoma. The DNA of the CDR3 is TGTGCCAGCAGCCCCATCCGGAGGGGAAACACCATATATTTT. Translated, it gives CASSPIRRGNTIYF.